This T cell receptor (beta chain) originates from a study of molecular identifiers for immune sequencing clone quantification. The study, taken as a whole, reports: Naive cells had under 1% of molecules in clones above 20 RNA copies, effectors over 99%.

The CDR3 runs 14 residues. Germline V lookup: CDR1 PRHDT, CDR2 FYEKMQ (reference sequence). The V end was cut by 3 bases, the J end by 3 bases, with 11 bases between. TCRdb reanalysed the PCR reads using MiXCR and keeps one entry per CDR3 protein. This sample has a few hundred thousand distinct CDR3 sequences, with roughly a quarter found just once. Source material for naive CD8 libraries was roughly 19,000 to 1,000,000 sorted cells, with 10%, 30% or 50% RNA. This clonotype was counted at least ten times. Its target is not known. This TCR came from a human donor in good health. Some libraries in this study had Jurkat cell RNA spiked in. The rearrangement links TRBV13 to TRBJ1-1, with D tentatively TRBD1 (5 bases). What was sequenced was naive CD8+ T cells from blood, with Jurkat cell RNA spiked in. The subset: FACS-sorted CD8+CD4-CCR7+CD45RA+ naive T cells. Here the CDR3 DNA reads TGTGCCAGCAGCTTGAGAGGGGACGACACTGAAGCTTTCTTT. It yields the protein CASSLRGDDTEAFF.